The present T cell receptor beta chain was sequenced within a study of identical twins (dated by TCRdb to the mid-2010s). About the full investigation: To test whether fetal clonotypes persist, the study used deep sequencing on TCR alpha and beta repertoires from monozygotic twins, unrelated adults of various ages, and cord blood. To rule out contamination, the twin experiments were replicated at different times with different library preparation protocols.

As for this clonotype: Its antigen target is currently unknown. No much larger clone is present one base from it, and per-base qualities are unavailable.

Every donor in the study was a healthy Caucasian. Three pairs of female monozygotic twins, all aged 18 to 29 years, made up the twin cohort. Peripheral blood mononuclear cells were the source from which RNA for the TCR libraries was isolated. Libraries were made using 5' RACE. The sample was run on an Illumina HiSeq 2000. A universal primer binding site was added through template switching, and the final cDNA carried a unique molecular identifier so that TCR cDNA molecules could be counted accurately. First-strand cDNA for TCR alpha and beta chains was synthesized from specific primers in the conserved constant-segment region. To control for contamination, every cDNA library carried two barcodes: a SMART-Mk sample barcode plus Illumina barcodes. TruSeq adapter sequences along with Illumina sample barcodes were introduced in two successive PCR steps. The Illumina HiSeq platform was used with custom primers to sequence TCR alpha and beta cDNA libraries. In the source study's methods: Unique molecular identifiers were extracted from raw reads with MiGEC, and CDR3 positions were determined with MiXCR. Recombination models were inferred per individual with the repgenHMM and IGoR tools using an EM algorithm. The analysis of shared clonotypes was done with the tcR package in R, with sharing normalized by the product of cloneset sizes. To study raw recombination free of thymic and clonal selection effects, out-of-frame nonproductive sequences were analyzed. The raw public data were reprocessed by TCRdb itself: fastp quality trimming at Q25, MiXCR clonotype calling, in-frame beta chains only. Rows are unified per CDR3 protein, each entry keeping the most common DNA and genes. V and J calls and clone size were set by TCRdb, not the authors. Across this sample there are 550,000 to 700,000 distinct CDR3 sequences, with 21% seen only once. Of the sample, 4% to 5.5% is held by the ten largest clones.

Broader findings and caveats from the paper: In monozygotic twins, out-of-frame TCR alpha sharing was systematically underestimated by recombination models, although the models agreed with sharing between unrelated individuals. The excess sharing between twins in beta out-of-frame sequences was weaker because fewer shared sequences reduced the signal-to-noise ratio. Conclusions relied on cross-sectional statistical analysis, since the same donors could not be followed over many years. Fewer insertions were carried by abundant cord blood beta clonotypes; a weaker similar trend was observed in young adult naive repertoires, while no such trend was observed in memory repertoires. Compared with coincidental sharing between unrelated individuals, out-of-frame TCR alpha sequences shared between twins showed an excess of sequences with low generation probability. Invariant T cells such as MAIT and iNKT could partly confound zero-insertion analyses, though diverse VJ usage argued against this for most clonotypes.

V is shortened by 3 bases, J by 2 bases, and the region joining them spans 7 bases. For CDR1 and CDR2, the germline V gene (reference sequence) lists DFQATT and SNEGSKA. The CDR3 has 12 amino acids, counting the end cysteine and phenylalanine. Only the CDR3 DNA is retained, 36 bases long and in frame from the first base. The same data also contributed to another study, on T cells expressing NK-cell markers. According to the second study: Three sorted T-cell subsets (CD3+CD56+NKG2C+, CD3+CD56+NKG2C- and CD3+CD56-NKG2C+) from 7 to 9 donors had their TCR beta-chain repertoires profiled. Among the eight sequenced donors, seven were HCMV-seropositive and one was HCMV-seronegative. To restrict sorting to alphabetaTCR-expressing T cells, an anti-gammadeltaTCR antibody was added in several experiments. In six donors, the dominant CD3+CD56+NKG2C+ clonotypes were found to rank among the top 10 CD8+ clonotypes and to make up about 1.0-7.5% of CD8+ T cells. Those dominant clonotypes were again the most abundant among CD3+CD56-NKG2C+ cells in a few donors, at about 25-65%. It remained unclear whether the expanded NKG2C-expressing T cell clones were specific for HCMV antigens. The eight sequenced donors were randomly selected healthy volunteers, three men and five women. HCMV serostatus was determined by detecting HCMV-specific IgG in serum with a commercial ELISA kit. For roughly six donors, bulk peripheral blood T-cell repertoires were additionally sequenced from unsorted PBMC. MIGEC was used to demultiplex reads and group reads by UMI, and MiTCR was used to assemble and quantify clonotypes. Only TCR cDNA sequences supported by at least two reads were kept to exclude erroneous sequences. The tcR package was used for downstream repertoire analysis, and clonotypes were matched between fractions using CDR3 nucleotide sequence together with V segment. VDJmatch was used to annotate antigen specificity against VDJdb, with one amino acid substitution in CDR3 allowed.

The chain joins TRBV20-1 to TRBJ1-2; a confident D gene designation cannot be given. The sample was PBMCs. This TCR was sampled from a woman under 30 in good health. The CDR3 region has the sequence CSARTANYGYTF. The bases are TGCAGTGCTAGGACGGCGAACTATGGCTACACCTTC.